This T cell receptor beta chain was sequenced in a study of cytomegalovirus exposure and HLA in healthy donors. This CDR3 spans 15 amino acids. The junction had 2 bases not matched to a gene; V was cut back by 4 bases and J by 0 bases. CDR1 and CDR2 (germline): MNHNY, SVGAGI (reference sequence). Amplification used 60 Vbeta primers and 13 Jbeta primers. Clones were read by immunoSEQ multiplex PCR, and TCRdb kept only the in-frame ones, dropping some. The sample shows 130,000 or so clones, roughly 80% of them seen only once. Findings and limits, study-wide: Most of the CMV-associated TCR beta chains (in a later analysis) appeared to be HLA-restricted.

With respect to this clone: The antigen is not known.

The TCR sequence derives from a man aged 35-49 years in good health and CMV-seronegative. The genes are TRBV6-6 and TRBJ2-7, with 11 bases fitting TRBD2. Sequenced sample: PBMCs. The chain's CDR3 is CASSFSGGDSYEQYF. The DNA for the CDR3 is TGTGCCAGCAGTTTTAGCGGGGGGGACTCCTACGAGCAGTACTTC.